The following is a T cell receptor beta chain sequence with its context. The germline V gene has CDR1 SGHTA and CDR2 FQGNSA. V was shortened by 5 bases and J by 1 base, with 12 bases between the two germline ends. The CDR3 sequence is 14 residues long. This sample is part of a study of T cell changes during pregnancy in multiple sclerosis. Data came from immunoSEQ multiplex PCR; TCRdb stores just in-frame clones and leaves some out. The sample has roughly 49,000 clones; more than 85% are singletons. The TCR sequence derives from a female donor with multiple sclerosis, enrolled in a pregnancy study. Sequenced material: peripheral blood, taken after pregnancy. The chain joins TRBV7-2 to TRBJ2-7, with D perhaps TRBD2 (6 bases). Written as DNA, the CDR3 is TGTGCCAGCAGCCCTGACCGGGGGTCCTACGAGCAGTACTTC. Translation gives CASSPDRGSYEQYF.